This T cell receptor (beta chain) was documented in a study of cytomegalovirus exposure and HLA in healthy donors (dated by TCRdb to 2016 to 2017). Turning to the overall study: According to a later analysis, the approximately 120 validation repertoires were produced on the same platform as the 666 repertoires of the first cohort. The study combined high-throughput TCR immunosequencing, statistical association of individual TCRs with disease status, and machine learning to predict cytomegalovirus infection status. In addition to the first cohort of approximately 670 subjects, a separate validation cohort of 130 or so different subjects was used. The aim of the study was to test whether cataloging public T cell receptors could identify signatures of past pathogen exposure. The study at large found these results: A later analysis had no HLA typing for the validation cohort, so co-occurrence there was scored across all 110 or so repertoires. The classifier was reported to diagnose cytomegalovirus status with high specificity and sensitivity in both the original cohort and the validation cohort. According to the authors, the approach could potentially be generalized to other disease states and immunological phenotypes. The study gave a list of over 150 TCR beta chains associated with cytomegalovirus. While some public TCRs were present in many individuals, most TCR sequences turned up only very rarely across donors. In a later analysis, TCRs clustered in the first cohort were found to also tend to co-occur in the roughly 130 validation repertoires, with approximately 95% of cluster scores above 0. A few of the identified cytomegalovirus-associated TCR beta chains were confirmed in vitro to be specific for cytomegalovirus antigens.

On this clone: What this receptor recognizes is not known. Base quality data are lacking; no much larger clone is found one base away.

The donors belonged to the validation cohort of around 130 subjects, which was separate from the approximately 610-subject first cohort. Libraries were made using the immunoSEQ multiplex PCR assay. As for the original processing: A statistical classification framework was developed to diagnose cytomegalovirus status using the catalog of TCR beta chain sequences. The clones in this table, taken by TCRdb from immuneACCESS, are in-frame only. Not every clone is retained; where verified, under half of the shortfall comes from an unresolved V gene, and the cause of the rest is unknown. The V and J calls and clone size come from that table; D and trimming were worked out from the DNA. In all, the sample holds 250,000 to 350,000 clones, and roughly 90% of those were seen once. The ten largest clones add up to 0.92% of the sample. The clonotype comes from a woman between 18 and 29 years old in good health and CMV-seronegative. The sequencing input was PBMCs.

The nucleotide sequence reads as follows: TGTGCCAGCAGCCAGAGTACAGCGGGCCAAGAGACCCAGTACTTC. Its amino acids are CASSQSTAGQETQYF. The chain uses TRBV9 and TRBJ2-5; D gene: possibly TRBD2, on 6 matching bases. The cysteine opens and the phenylalanine closes a CDR3 of 15 amino acids. Of the read, only the CDR3 DNA is kept; its 45 bases are in frame from base 1. The V end loses 4 bases and the J end loses 1 base, and a stretch of 14 bases separates them. CDR1 is given as SGDLS and CDR2 as YYNGEE, both from the germline V gene.